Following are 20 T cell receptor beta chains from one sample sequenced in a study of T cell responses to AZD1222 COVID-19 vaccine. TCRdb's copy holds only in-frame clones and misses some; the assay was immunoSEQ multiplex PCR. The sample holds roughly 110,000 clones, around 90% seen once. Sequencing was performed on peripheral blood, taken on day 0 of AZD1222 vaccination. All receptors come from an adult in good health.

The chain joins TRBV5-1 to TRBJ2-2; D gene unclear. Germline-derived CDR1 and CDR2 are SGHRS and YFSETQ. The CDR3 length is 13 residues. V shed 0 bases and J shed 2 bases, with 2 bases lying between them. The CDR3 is CASSLGNTGELFF. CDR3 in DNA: TGCGCCAGCAGCTTGGGAAACACCGGGGAGCTGTTTTTT.

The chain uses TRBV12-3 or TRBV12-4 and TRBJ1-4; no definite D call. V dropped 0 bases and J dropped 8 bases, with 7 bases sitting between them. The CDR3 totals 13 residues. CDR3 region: CASSLAGGEKLFF. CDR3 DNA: TGTGCCAGCAGTTTAGCGGGAGGCGAAAAACTGTTTTTT.

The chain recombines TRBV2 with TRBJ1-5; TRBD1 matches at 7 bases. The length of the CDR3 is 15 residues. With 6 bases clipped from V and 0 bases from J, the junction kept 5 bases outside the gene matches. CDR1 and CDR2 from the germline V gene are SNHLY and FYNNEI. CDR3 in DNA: TGTGCCAGCAGCTGGGACAGAAATAGCAATCAGCCCCAGCATTTT. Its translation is CASSWDRNSNQPQHF.

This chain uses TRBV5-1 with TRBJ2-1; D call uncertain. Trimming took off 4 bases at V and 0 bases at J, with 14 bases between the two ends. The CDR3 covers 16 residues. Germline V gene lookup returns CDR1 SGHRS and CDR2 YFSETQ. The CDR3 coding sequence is TGCGCCAGCAGCCAGTGGTCTAGGAGCTCCTACAATGAGCAGTTCTTC. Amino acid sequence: CASSQWSRSSYNEQFF.

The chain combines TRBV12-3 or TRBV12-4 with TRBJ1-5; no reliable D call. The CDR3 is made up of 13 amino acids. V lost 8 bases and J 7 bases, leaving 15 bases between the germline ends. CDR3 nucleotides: TGTGCCAGCGTACTAGAAACGGCACAGCCCCAGCATTTT. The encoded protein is CASVLETAQPQHF.

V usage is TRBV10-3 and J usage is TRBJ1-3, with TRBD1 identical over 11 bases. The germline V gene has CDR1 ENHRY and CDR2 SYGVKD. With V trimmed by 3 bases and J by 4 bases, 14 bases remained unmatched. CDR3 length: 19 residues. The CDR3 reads CAISDPPGQGVGIGNTIYF. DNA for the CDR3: TGTGCCATCAGTGACCCCCCGGGACAGGGGGTCGGTATAGGAAACACCATATATTTT.

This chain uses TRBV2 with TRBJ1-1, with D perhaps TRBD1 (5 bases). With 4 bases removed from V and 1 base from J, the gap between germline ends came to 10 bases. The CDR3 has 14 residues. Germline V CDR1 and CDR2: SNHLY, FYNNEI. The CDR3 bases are TGTGCCAGCAGTGGGCTACAGGCGAACACTGAAGCTTTCTTT. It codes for CASSGLQANTEAFF.

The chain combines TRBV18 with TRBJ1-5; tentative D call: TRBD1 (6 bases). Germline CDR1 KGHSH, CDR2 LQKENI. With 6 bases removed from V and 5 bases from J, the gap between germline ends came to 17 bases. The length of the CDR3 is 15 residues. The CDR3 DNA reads TGTGCCAGCTCCCCGGGGCAGGGGTTCTATCAGCCCCAGCATTTT. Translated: CASSPGQGFYQPQHF.

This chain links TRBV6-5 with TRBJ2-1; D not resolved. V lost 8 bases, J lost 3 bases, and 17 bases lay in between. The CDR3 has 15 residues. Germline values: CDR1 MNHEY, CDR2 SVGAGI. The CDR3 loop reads CASDEPLRYYNEQFF. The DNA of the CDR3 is TGTGCCAGCGACGAGCCCCTACGATACTACAATGAGCAGTTCTTC.

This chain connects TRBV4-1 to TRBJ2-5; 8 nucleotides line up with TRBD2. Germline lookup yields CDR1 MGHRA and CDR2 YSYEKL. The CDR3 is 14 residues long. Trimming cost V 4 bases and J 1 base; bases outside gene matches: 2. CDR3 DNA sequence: TGCGCCAGCAGCCGAGCGGGGGCCCAAGAGACCCAGTACTTC. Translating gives CASSRAGAQETQYF.

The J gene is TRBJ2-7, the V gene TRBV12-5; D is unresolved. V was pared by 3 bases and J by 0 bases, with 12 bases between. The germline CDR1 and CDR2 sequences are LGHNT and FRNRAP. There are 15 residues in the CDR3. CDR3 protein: CASGLLSRNSYEQYF. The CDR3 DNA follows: TGTGCTAGTGGTTTACTTAGCCGGAACTCCTACGAGCAGTACTTC.

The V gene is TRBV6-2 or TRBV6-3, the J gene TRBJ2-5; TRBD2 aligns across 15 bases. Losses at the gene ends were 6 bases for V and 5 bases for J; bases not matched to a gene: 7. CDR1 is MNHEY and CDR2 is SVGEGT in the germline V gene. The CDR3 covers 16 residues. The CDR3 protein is CASSPGLAGGPETQYF. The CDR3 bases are TGTGCCAGCAGCCCAGGACTAGCGGGAGGGCCGGAGACCCAGTACTTC.

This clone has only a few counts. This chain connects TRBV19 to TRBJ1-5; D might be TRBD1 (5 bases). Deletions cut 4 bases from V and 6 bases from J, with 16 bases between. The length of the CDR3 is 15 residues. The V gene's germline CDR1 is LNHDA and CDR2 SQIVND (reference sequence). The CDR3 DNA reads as TGTGCCAGTAGTACCCTGTGGCAGGGCGGTCAGCCCCAGCATTTT. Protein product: CASSTLWQGGQPQHF. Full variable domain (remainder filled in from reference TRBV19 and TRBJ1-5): DGGITQSPKYLFRKEGQNVTLSCEQNLNHDAMYWYRQDPGQGLRLIYYSQIVNDFQKGDIAEGYSVSREKKESFPLTVTSAQKNPTAFYLCASSTLWQGGQPQHFGDGTRLSIL.

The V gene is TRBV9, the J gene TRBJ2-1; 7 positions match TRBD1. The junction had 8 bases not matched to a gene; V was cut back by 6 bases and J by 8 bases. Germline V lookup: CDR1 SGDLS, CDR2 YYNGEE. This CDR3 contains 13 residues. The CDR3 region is CASKGGAMDEQFF. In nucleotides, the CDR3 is TGTGCCAGCAAAGGGGGCGCGATGGATGAGCAGTTCTTC. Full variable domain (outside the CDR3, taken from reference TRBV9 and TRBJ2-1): DSGVTQTPKHLITATGQRVTLRCSPRSGDLSVYWYQQSLDQGLQFLIQYYNGEERAKGNILERFSAQQFPDLHSELNLSSLELGDSALYFCASKGGAMDEQFFGPGTRLTVL.

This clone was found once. The CDR3 DNA follows: TGTGCCAGCAGTCTAAAGGCAGGATTAGTTGGCTACACCTTC. This gives the protein CASSLKAGLVGYTF. This sequence joins TRBV27 and TRBJ1-2; unclear D gene. Germline V gene lookup returns CDR1 MNHEY and CDR2 SMNVEV (reference sequence). V was shortened by 5 bases and J by 7 bases, with 17 bases between the two germline ends. The CDR3 sequence is 14 residues long.

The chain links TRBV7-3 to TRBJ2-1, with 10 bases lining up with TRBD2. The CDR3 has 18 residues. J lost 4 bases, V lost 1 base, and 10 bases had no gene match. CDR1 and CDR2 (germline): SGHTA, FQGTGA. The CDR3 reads CASSLRGLAGATYNEQFF. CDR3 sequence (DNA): TGTGCCAGCAGCTTAAGGGGGCTAGCGGGAGCCACGTACAATGAGCAGTTCTTC. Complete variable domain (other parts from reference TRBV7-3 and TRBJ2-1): GAGVSQTPSNKVTEKGKYVELRCDPISGHTALYWYRQSLGQGPEFLIYFQGTGAADDSGLPNDRFFAVRPEGSVSTLKIQRTERGDSAVYLCASSLRGLAGATYNEQFFGPGTRLTVL.

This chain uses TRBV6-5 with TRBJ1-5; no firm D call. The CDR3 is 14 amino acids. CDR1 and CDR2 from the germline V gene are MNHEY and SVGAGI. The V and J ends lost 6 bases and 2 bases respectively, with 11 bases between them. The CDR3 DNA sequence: TGTGCCAGCAGCCACTCGTTCGGCAATCAGCCCCAGCATTTT. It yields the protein CASSHSFGNQPQHF.

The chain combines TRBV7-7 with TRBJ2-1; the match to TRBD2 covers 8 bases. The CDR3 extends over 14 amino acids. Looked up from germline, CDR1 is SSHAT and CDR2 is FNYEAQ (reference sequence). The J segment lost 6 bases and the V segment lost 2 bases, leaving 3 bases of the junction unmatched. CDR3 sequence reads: CASSLSTSGNEQFF. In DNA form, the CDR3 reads TGTGCCAGCAGCTTATCAACTAGCGGCAATGAGCAGTTCTTC.

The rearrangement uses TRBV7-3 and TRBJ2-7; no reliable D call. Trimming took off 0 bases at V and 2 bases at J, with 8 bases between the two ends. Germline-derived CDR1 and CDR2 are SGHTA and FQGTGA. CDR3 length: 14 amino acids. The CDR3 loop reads CASSLTPGPYEQYF. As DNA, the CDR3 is TGTGCCAGCAGCTTAACACCGGGCCCCTACGAGCAGTACTTC.

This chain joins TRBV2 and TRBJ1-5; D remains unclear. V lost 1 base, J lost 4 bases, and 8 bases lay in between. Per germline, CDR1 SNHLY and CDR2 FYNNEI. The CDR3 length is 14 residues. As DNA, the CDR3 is TGTGCCAGCAGTGAAGTGGCAGAGAATCAGCCCCAGCATTTT. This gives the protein CASSEVAENQPQHF.